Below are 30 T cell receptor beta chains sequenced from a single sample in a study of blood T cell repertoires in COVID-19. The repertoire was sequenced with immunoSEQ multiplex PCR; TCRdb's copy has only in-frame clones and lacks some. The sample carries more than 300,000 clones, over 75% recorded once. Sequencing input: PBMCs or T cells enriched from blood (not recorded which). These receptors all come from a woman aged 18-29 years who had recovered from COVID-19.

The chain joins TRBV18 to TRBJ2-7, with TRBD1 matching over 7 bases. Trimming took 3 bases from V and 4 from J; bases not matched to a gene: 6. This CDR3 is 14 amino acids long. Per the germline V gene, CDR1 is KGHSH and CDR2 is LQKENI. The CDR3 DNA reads TGTGCCAGCTCACCGGGACAGCTTTTATACGAGCAGTACTTC. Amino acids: CASSPGQLLYEQYF.

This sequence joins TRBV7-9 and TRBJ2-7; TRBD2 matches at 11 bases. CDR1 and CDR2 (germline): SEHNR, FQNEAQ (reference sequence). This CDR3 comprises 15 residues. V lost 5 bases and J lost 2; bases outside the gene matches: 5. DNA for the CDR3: TGTGCCAGCAGCCCCCAGGGACTAGCGGCCTACGAGCAGTACTTC. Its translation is CASSPQGLAAYEQYF.

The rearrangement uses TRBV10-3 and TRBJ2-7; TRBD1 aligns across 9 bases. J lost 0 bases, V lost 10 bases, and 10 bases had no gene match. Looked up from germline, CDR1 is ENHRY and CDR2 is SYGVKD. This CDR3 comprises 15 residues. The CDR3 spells CATDPGQGISYEQYF. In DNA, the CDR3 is TGTGCCACCGATCCGGGACAGGGAATCTCCTACGAGCAGTACTTC.

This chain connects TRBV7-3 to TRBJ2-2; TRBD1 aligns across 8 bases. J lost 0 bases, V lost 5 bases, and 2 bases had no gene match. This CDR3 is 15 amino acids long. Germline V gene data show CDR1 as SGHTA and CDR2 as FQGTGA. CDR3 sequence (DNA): TGTGCCAGCAGCACACAGGGGGCGAACACCGGGGAGCTGTTTTTT. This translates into CASSTQGANTGELFF. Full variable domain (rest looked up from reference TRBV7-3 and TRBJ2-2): GAGVSQTPSNKVTEKGKYVELRCDPISGHTALYWYRQSLGQGPEFLIYFQGTGAADDSGLPNDRFFAVRPEGSVSTLKIQRTERGDSAVYLCASSTQGANTGELFFGEGSRLTVL.

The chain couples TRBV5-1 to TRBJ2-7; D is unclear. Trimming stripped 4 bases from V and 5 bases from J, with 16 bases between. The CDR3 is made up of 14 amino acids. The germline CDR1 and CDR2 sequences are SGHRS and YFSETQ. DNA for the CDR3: TGCGCCAGCAGCCCGGTCAAGGAGAGCGACGAGCAGTACTTC. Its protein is CASSPVKESDEQYF.

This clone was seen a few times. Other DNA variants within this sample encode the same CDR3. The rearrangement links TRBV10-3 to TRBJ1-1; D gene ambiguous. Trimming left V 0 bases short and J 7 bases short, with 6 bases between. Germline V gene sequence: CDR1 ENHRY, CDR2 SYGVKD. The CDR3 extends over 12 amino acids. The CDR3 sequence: CAISESGGEAFF. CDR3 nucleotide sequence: TGTGCCATCAGTGAGTCCGGTGGTGAAGCTTTCTTT.

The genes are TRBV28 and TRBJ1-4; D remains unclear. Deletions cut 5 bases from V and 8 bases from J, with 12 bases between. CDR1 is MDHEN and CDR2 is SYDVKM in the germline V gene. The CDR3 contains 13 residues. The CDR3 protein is CASSELFDEKLFF. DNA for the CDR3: TGTGCCAGCAGTGAACTATTCGACGAAAAACTGTTTTTT.

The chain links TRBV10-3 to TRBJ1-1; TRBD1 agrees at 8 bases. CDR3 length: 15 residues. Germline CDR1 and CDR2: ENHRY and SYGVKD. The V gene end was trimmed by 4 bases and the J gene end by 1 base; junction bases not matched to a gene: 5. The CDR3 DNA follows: TGTGCCATCAGTGTGGCCGGGACAGGGAACACTGAAGCTTTCTTT. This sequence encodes CAISVAGTGNTEAFF.

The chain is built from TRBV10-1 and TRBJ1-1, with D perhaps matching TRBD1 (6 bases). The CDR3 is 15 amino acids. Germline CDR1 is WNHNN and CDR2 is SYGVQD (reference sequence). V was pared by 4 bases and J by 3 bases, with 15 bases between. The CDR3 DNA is TGCGCCAGCAGTGGTGGGGGCGAGGGGGACACTGAAGCTTTCTTT. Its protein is CASSGGGEGDTEAFF.

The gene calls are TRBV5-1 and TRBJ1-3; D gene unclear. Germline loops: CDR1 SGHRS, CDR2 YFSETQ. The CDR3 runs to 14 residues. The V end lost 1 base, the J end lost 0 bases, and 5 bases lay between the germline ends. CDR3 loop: CASSLTVSGNTIYF. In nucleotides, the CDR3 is TGCGCCAGCAGCTTGACAGTCTCTGGAAACACCATATATTTT.

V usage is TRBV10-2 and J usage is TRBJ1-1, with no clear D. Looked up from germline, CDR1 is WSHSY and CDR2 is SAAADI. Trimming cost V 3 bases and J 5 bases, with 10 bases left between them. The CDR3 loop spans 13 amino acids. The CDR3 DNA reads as TGCGCCAGCAGTGATCGGGGATCAACTGAAGCTTTCTTT. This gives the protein CASSDRGSTEAFF.

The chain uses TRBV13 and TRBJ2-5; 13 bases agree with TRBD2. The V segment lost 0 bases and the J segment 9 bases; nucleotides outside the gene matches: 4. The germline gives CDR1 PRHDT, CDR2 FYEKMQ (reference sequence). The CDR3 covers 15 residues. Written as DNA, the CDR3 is TGTGCCAGCAGCTTAGGACTAGCGGGGGGGATGGCCCAGTACTTC. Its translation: CASSLGLAGGMAQYF.

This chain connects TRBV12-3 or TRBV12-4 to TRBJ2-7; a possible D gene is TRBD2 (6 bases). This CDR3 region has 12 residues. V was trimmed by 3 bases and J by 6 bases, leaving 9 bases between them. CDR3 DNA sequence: TGTGCCAGCAGTTTTGCGGGGACCGAGCAGTACTTC. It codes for CASSFAGTEQYF.

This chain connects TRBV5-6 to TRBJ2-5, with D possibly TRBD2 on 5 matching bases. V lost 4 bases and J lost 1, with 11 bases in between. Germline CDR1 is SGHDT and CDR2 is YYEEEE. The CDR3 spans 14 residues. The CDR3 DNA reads TGTGCCAGCAGCAACAGCCGGGGCCAAGAGACCCAGTACTTC. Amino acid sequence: CASSNSRGQETQYF.

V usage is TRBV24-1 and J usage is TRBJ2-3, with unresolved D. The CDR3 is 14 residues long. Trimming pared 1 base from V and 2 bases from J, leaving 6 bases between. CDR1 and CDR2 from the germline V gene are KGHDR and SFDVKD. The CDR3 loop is CATSDLQNTDTQYF. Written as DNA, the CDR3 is TGTGCCACCAGTGATTTACAGAACACAGATACGCAGTATTTT.

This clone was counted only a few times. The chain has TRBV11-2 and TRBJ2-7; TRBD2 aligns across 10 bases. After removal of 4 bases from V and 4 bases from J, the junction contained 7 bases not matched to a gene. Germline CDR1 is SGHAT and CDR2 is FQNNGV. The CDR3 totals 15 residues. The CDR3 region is CASSSTAGGPYEQYF. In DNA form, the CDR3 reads TGTGCCAGCAGCTCGACAGCGGGGGGGCCATACGAGCAGTACTTC. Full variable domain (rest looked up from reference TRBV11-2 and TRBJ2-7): EAGVAQSPRYKIIEKRQSVAFWCNPISGHATLYWYQQILGQGPKLLIQFQNNGVVDDSQLPKDRFSAERLKGVDSTLKIQPAKLEDSAVYLCASSSTAGGPYEQYFGPGTRLTVT.

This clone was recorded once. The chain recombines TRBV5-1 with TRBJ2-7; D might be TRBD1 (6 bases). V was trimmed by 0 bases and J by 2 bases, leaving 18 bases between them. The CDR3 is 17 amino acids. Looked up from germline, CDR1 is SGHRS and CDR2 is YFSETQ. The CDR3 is CASSLALTGTRAYEQYF. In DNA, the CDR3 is TGCGCCAGCAGCTTGGCATTAACAGGGACGAGGGCCTACGAGCAGTACTTC.

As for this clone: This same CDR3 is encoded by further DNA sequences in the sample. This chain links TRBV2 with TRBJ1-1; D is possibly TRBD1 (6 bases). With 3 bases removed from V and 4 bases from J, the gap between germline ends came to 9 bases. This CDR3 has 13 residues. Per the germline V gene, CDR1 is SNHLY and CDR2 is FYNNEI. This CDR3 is CASSDGRGTEAFF. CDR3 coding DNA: TGTGCCAGCAGTGATGGCAGGGGCACTGAAGCTTTCTTT.

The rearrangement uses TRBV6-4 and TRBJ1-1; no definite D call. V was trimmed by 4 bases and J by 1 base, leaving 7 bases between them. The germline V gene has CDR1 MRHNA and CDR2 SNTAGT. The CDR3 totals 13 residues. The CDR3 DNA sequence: TGTGCCAGCAGTGTGAGGCAGAACACTGAAGCTTTCTTT. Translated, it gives CASSVRQNTEAFF.

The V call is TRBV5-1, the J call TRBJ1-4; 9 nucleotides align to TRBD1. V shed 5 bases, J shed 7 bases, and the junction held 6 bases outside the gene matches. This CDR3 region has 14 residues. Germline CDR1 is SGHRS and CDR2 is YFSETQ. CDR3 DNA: TGCGCCAGCAGTTCGGGACAGGGTAGTGAAAAACTGTTTTTT. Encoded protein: CASSSGQGSEKLFF.

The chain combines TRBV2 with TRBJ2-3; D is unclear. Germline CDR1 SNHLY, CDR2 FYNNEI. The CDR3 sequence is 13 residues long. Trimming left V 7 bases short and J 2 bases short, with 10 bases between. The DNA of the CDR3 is TGTGCCAGCAAACTACCCAACACAGATACGCAGTATTTT. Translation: CASKLPNTDTQYF.

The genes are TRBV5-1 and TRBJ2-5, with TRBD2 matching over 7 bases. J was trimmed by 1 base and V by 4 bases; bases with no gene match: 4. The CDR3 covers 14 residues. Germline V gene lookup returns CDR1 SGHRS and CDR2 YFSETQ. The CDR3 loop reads CASSNGGTQETQYF. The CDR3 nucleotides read TGCGCCAGCAGCAACGGGGGGACCCAAGAGACCCAGTACTTC. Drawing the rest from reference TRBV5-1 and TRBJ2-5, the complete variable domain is KAGVTQTPRYLIKTRGQQVTLSCSPISGHRSVSWYQQTPGQGLQFLFEYFSETQRNKGNFPGRFSGRQFSNSRSEMNVSTLELGDSALYLCASSNGGTQETQYFGPGTRLLVL.

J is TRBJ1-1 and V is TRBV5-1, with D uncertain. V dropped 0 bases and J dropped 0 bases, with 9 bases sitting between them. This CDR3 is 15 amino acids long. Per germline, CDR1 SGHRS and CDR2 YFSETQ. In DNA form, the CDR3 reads TGCGCCAGCAGCTTGGATCGGGGTTTGAACACTGAAGCTTTCTTT. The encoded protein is CASSLDRGLNTEAFF. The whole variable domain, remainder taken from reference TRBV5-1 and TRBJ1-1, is KAGVTQTPRYLIKTRGQQVTLSCSPISGHRSVSWYQQTPGQGLQFLFEYFSETQRNKGNFPGRFSGRQFSNSRSEMNVSTLELGDSALYLCASSLDRGLNTEAFFGQGTRLTVV.

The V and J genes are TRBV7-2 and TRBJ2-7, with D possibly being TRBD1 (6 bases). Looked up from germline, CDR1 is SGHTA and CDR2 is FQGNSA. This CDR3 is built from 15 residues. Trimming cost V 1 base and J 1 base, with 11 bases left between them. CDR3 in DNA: TGTGCCAGCAGCTTAGGGGGGACACTATCCTACGAGCAGTACTTC. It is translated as CASSLGGTLSYEQYF.

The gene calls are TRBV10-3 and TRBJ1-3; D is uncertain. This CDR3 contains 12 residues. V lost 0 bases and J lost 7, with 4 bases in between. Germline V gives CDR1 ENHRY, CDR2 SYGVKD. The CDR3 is CAISESRNTIYF. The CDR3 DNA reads TGTGCCATCAGTGAGTCTCGGAACACCATATATTTT.

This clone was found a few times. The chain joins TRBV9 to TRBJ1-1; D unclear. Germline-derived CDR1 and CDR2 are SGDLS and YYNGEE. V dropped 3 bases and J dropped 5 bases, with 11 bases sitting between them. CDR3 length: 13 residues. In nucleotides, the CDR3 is TGTGCCAGCAGCGGACCAGCGAGGACTGAAGCTTTCTTT. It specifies CASSGPARTEAFF.

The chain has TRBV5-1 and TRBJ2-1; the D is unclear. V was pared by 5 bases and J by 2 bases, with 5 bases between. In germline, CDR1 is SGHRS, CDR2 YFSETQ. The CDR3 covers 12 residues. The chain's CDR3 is CASSPTYNEQFF. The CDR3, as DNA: TGCGCCAGCAGTCCCACCTACAATGAGCAGTTCTTC.

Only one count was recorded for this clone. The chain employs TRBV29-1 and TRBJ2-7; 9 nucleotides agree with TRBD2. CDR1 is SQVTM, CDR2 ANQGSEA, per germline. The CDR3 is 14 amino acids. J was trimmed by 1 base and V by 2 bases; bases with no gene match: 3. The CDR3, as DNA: TGCAGCGTTGAAAGCCTAGCGGGATCCTACGAGCAGTACTTC. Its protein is CSVESLAGSYEQYF.

The CDR3, as DNA: TGTGCCAGCAGCCCTCCGGGACAGGCCTACAATGAGCAGTTCTTC. It yields the protein CASSPPGQAYNEQFF. The chain uses TRBV7-9 and TRBJ2-1, with 8 positions matching TRBD1. V shed 5 bases, J shed 2 bases, and the junction held 5 bases outside the gene matches. CDR3 length equals 15 residues. Germline V lookup: CDR1 SEHNR, CDR2 FQNEAQ (reference sequence).

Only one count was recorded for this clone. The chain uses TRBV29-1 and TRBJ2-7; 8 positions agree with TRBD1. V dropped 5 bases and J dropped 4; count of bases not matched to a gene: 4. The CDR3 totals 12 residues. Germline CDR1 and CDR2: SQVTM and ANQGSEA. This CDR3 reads CSVRTGTYEQYF. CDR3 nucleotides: TGCAGCGTTCGGACAGGGACGTACGAGCAGTACTTC.